This T cell receptor (beta chain) was sequenced for a study of blood T cell repertoires in COVID-19. Overall study: Donors in the United States, Italy and Spain gave samples during acute or convalescent COVID-19. The analysed material was cDNA or gDNA that came from T cells, B-cell-depleted T cells, or PBMCs.

Residents of under 25 US areas, aged about 18 to 95 years, made up the participants. Each participant's cohort was designated according to participant-reported clinical history. V was trimmed by 2 bases and J by 14 bases, leaving 15 bases between them. Germline lookup yields CDR1 GTSNPN and CDR2 SVGIG (reference sequence). The CDR3 is made up of 11 amino acids. Data came from immunoSEQ multiplex PCR; TCRdb stores just in-frame clones and leaves some out. The profile covers roughly 250,000 clones, with approximately 91% appearing a single time and about 2.3% taken by the ten largest. The receptor comes from a woman between 40 and 50 years old with acute COVID-19. The chain employs TRBV30 and TRBJ2-5, with D perhaps matching TRBD2 (6 bases). The specimen sequenced was PBMCs or T cells enriched from blood (not recorded which). This chain's CDR3 is CAWSTTRLTYF. For the CDR3, the DNA is TGTGCCTGGAGTACGACTAGGCTGACCTACTTC.